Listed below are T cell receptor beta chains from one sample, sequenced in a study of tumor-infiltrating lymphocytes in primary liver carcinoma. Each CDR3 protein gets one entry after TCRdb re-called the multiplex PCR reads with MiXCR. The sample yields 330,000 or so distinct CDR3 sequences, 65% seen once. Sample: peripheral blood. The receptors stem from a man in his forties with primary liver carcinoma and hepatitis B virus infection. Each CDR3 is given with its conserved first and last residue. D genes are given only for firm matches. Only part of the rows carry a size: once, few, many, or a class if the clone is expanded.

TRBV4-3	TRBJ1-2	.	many	TGCGCCAGCAGCCAAGTTGAGGGACTTGGCTACACCTTC	CASSQVEGLGYTF
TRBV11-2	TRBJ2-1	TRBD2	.	TGTGCCAGCAGCTCATCCAGGGCTAGCGGGAGACCCATAAGCTCCTACATTGAGCAGTTCTTC	CASSSSRASGRPISSYIEQFF
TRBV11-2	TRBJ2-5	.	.	TGTGCCAGCAGCTTAGCGAGGCTTGCCCTGGGAAATAAAGAGACCCACTACTTC	CASSLARLALGNKETHYF
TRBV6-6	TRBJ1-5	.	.	TGTGTCAGCAGTTACTCGCGAAGCCTCAATCAACCCCAGCATTTT	CVSSYSRSLNQPQHF
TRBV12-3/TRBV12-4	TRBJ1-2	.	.	TGTGCCAGCAGCCCGGAAGTACACTATGGCTACATCTTC	CASSPEVHYGYIF
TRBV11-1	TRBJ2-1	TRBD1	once	TGTGCCGGCAGCTTAGCAGGGGGCCGACTGGATGAGCAGTTCTTC	CAGSLAGGRLDEQFF
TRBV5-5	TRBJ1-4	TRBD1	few	TGTGCCAGCAGCTTTATACCGGGACAGGGGACTGAAAAACTGTTTTTT	CASSFIPGQGTEKLFF
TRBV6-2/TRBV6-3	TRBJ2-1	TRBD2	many	TGTGCCAGCAAGGGACGAGCTAGCGGTACCTCCTACAATGAGCAGTTCTTC	CASKGRASGTSYNEQFF
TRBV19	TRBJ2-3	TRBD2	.	TGTGCCAGCCGGGAGGAAGTCGCAGATACGCAGTATTTT	CASREEVADTQYF
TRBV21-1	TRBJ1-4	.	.	TGTGCCAGCAGCAAAGCATGGGGCAGGGACGAAAAACTGTTTTTT	CASSKAWGRDEKLFF
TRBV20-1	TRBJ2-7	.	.	TGCAGTGCTCCAAGTACGTACGAGCAGTACTTC	CSAPSTYEQYF